This T cell receptor (beta chain) was sequenced during a study of T cells after yellow fever vaccination. This clonotype has at least ten counts. TCRdb independently ran MiXCR on the 5' RACE reads; one entry per CDR3 protein. This sample has around 56,000 distinct CDR3 sequences, with about 5.6% found just once. The CDR3 runs 12 residues. V was shortened by 2 bases and J by 5 bases, with 3 bases between the two germline ends. Germline-derived CDR1 and CDR2 are MDHEN and SYDVKM. The V gene is TRBV28, the J gene TRBJ2-2; D unclear. Sequencing used PBMCs, either bulk or a sorted T-cell subset (CD4+, CD8+, memory, or dextramer-sorted; not recorded which), obtained on the day of the yellow fever booster vaccination. The origin of this receptor is a man aged 18-30 years who received the YFV17D yellow fever vaccine. CDR3 residues: CASSLKTGELFF. In DNA, the CDR3 is TGTGCCAGCAGTTTAAAGACCGGGGAGCTGTTTTTT.